Below are 26 T cell receptor beta chains sequenced from a single sample in a study of PD-L1 blockade in urothelial cancer. Time point denoted: pretreatment peripheral blood. The repertoire was sequenced with immunoSEQ multiplex PCR; TCRdb's copy has only in-frame clones and lacks some. The top ten hold more than 0.85% of the sample, which has some 100,000 clones, approximately 88% seen once. The specimen was PBMCs, collected around atezolizumab (anti-PD-L1) treatment. The origin of the receptors is a woman older than 75 with urothelial cancer.

The chain is built from TRBV2 and TRBJ1-1; D might be TRBD1 (6 bases). Trimming left V 5 bases short and J 1 base short, with 8 bases between. CDR3 length: 13 residues. In germline, CDR1 is SNHLY, CDR2 FYNNEI. CDR3 sequence (DNA): TGTGCCAGCAGTAGGGGGGGGAACACTGAAGCTTTCTTT. Encoded protein: CASSRGGNTEAFF.

This clone appeared a single time. This chain connects TRBV29-1 to TRBJ1-4, with D tentatively TRBD1 (5 bases). The CDR3 runs to 13 residues. Germline V CDR1 and CDR2: SQVTM, ANQGSEA. Between the trimmed V and J ends, which lost 4 bases and 4 bases, there was a span of 10 bases. CDR3 amino acids: CSVATENNEKLFF. The CDR3 DNA reads as TGCAGCGTTGCGACAGAAAATAATGAAAAACTGTTTTTT.

This clone was observed a few times. The chain recombines TRBV19 with TRBJ1-5; perhaps TRBD1 as D (6 bases). This CDR3 is 14 amino acids long. The germline V gene encodes CDR1 LNHDA and CDR2 SQIVND (reference sequence). Trimming took off 6 bases at V and 10 bases at J, with 19 bases between the two ends. The CDR3 loop reads CASRFTGPINPQHF. CDR3 sequence (DNA): TGTGCCAGTAGGTTTACAGGGCCGATCAATCCCCAGCATTTT.

Only one count was recorded for this clone. The chain recombines TRBV19 with TRBJ1-5; TRBD1 agrees at 8 bases. Germline lookup yields CDR1 LNHDA and CDR2 SQIVND (reference sequence). Trimming removed 6 bases from V and 6 bases from J; junction bases left unmatched: 7. The CDR3 runs to 14 residues. The CDR3 DNA reads as TGTGCCAGTAGCGCGGACAGGGCCGTTCAGCCCCAGCATTTT. Translated: CASSADRAVQPQHF.

The DNA of the CDR3 is TGTGCCAGCAGTAGACTCCTAGCGGGAGGGCGTCACACCGGGGAGCTGTTTTTT. This codes for CASSRLLAGGRHTGELFF. The chain has TRBV27 and TRBJ2-2; 12 bases agree with TRBD2. V shed 5 bases, J shed 3 bases, and the junction held 10 bases outside the gene matches. The CDR3 extends over 18 amino acids. CDR1 MNHEY and CDR2 SMNVEV come from the germline V gene (reference sequence).

V usage is TRBV28 and J usage is TRBJ1-2; 8 bases line up with TRBD1. The CDR3 spans 15 residues. Germline V gene sequence: CDR1 MDHEN, CDR2 SYDVKM. The V gene end was trimmed by 2 bases and the J gene end by 7 bases; junction bases not matched to a gene: 9. CDR3 in amino acids: CASSLASGQGSGYTF. The CDR3 nucleotides read TGTGCCAGCAGTTTAGCGAGCGGACAGGGAAGTGGCTACACCTTC.

V usage is TRBV7-3 and J usage is TRBJ2-2; tentative D call: TRBD2 (5 bases). CDR1 is SGHTA, CDR2 FQGTGA, per germline. The CDR3 covers 14 residues. Trimming took 5 bases from V and 3 from J, leaving 10 bases between them. The CDR3 DNA sequence: TGTGCCAGCAGCCGGACTGGAGACACCGGGGAGCTGTTTTTT. Translated, it gives CASSRTGDTGELFF.

This chain uses TRBV28 with TRBJ1-2, with D possibly being TRBD1 (5 bases). Trimming removed 5 bases from V and 8 bases from J, with 18 bases in between. The CDR3 extends over 14 amino acids. From germline, CDR1 is MDHEN and CDR2 SYDVKM. This CDR3 is CASSQGAGLGGYTF. CDR3 nucleotide sequence: TGTGCCAGCAGTCAGGGCGCAGGTCTGGGGGGCTACACCTTC.

The gene calls are TRBV7-8 and TRBJ1-5; D gene unclear. The CDR3 length is 13 residues. Germline V gene lookup returns CDR1 SGHVS and CDR2 FQNEAQ. Trimming took off 5 bases at V and 7 bases at J, with 12 bases between the two ends. This CDR3 is CASSLEEDQPQHF. The CDR3 DNA reads TGTGCCAGCAGCCTCGAGGAGGACCAGCCCCAGCATTTT.

This chain connects TRBV5-6 to TRBJ2-2; a possible D gene is TRBD1 (5 bases). Germline CDR1 is SGHDT and CDR2 is YYEEEE. The CDR3 is made up of 13 amino acids. Trimming took 0 bases from V and 6 from J, leaving 6 bases between them. In DNA form, the CDR3 reads TGTGCCAGCAGCTTGGTGGGGCCCGGGGAGCTGTTTTTT. Translation: CASSLVGPGELFF.

The V call is TRBV5-4, the J call TRBJ2-1, with 9 bases lining up with TRBD1. Germline loops: CDR1 SGHNT, CDR2 YYREEE (reference sequence). After removal of 0 bases from V and 1 base from J, the junction contained 8 bases not matched to a gene. The CDR3 contains 18 residues. This CDR3 reads CASSLGARGTGSYNEQFF. CDR3 nucleotides: TGTGCCAGCAGCTTGGGGGCTCGAGGGACAGGGTCCTACAATGAGCAGTTCTTC.

This clone was detected only a few times. The chain uses TRBV19 and TRBJ1-2, with D unclear. V was shortened by 4 bases and J by 4 bases, with 16 bases between the two germline ends. Germline V CDR1 and CDR2: LNHDA, SQIVND (reference sequence). The CDR3 has 15 residues. CDR3: CASSTPLARFYGYTF. The DNA for the CDR3 is TGTGCCAGTAGTACCCCCCTGGCCAGGTTCTATGGCTACACCTTC.

The chain employs TRBV28 and TRBJ2-7; tentative D call: TRBD1 (5 bases). Germline CDR1 is MDHEN and CDR2 is SYDVKM. The CDR3 totals 15 residues. The V end was cut by 7 bases, the J end by 2 bases, with 18 bases between. CDR3 protein: CASILSTAAPYEQYF. CDR3 sequence (DNA): TGTGCCAGCATCCTATCGACAGCAGCACCCTACGAGCAGTACTTC.

The chain has TRBV5-1 and TRBJ1-4; the match to TRBD1 covers 8 bases. V trimming: 3 bases; J trimming: 7 bases; junction bases outside the gene matches: 5. The germline V gene has CDR1 SGHRS and CDR2 YFSETQ. CDR3 size: 14 residues. The CDR3 DNA is TGCGCCAGCAGCTGGGGGACAGGACGTGAAAAACTGTTTTTT. Its translation is CASSWGTGREKLFF.

J is TRBJ2-1 and V is TRBV5-1; 8 positions agree with TRBD2. Germline values: CDR1 SGHRS, CDR2 YFSETQ. The CDR3 covers 17 residues. The J segment lost 0 bases and the V segment lost 4 bases, leaving 9 bases of the junction unmatched. The CDR3: CASSPQGSGSSYNEQFF. The CDR3 coding sequence is TGCGCCAGCAGCCCCCAGGGGAGCGGGAGCTCCTACAATGAGCAGTTCTTC.

Points on this clone: Other nucleotide sequences from this sample produce the same CDR3. The rearrangement links TRBV5-1 to TRBJ2-3; 12 bases match TRBD1. The ends lost 4 bases at V and 3 bases at J; junction bases unmatched: 3. CDR3 length equals 15 residues. The germline V gene has CDR1 SGHRS and CDR2 YFSETQ. CDR3 coding DNA: TGCGCCAGCAGCCCGGGACAGGGGGCAACAGATACGCAGTATTTT. Amino acid sequence: CASSPGQGATDTQYF.

V and J are TRBV5-1 and TRBJ2-1, with D possibly being TRBD2 (5 bases). The germline gives CDR1 SGHRS, CDR2 YFSETQ. The CDR3 totals 15 residues. V was pared by 5 bases and J by 0 bases, with 12 bases between. The CDR3 reads CASRLVGSSYNEQFF. As DNA, the CDR3 is TGCGCCAGCAGATTAGTGGGGAGCTCCTACAATGAGCAGTTCTTC.

The V and J genes are TRBV6-1 and TRBJ2-3; 10 nucleotides align to TRBD2. Germline V gene sequence: CDR1 MNHNS, CDR2 SASEGT. The trim removed 2 bases at V and 4 bases at J, leaving 12 bases unmatched. The CDR3 loop spans 18 amino acids. The CDR3 spells CASSEFLLLAGRADTQYF. CDR3 coding DNA: TGTGCCAGCAGTGAATTTCTGTTACTAGCGGGACGGGCAGATACGCAGTATTTT.

This clone was seen once. The CDR3 is CASRQGRWQYF. In DNA, the CDR3 is TGTGCCAGCAGACAGGGACGGTGGCAGTACTTC. The V call is TRBV6-1, the J call TRBJ2-7, with a tentative D call TRBD1 (6 bases). There are 11 residues in the CDR3. With 6 bases removed from V and 9 bases from J, the gap between germline ends came to 12 bases. Germline V gene data show CDR1 as MNHNS and CDR2 as SASEGT.

This chain uses TRBV27 with TRBJ2-1, with 8 positions matching TRBD1. Germline assignment: CDR1 MNHEY and CDR2 SMNVEV (reference sequence). CDR3 length: 18 residues. Germline trimming cut 6 bases from V and 7 bases from J; bases unmatched to any gene: 20. The CDR3 protein is CASRGASRRTGTGNEQFF. CDR3 DNA: TGTGCCAGCAGAGGGGCATCACGACGGACAGGGACGGGGAATGAGCAGTTCTTC.

The chain employs TRBV20-1 and TRBJ1-4, with no clear D. Trimming shortened V by 5 bases and J by 6 bases, and 7 bases separated the two germline ends. CDR1 and CDR2 from the germline V gene are DFQATT and SNEGSKA (reference sequence). The CDR3 length is 11 residues. The CDR3 sequence: CSAQVHEKLFF. For the CDR3, the DNA is TGCAGTGCTCAGGTGCATGAAAAACTGTTTTTT.

V gene TRBV18 combines with J gene TRBJ2-7, with 8 bases lining up with TRBD1. Trimming took 4 bases from V and 4 from J; bases not matched to a gene: 6. The CDR3 spans 14 residues. Germline CDR1 reads KGHSH; CDR2 reads LQKENI. The CDR3 reads CASSRSTGVYEQYF. CDR3 in DNA: TGTGCCAGCTCACGATCGACAGGGGTATACGAGCAGTACTTC.

The rearrangement links TRBV7-3 to TRBJ1-5; weak D call: TRBD1 (6 bases). V gave up 1 base and J gave up 0 bases, with 13 bases separating them. This CDR3 is built from 17 residues. CDR1 is SGHTA, CDR2 FQGTGA, per germline. The CDR3 coding sequence is TGTGCCAGCAGCTTAAGGGCAGGGACATATAGCAATCAGCCCCAGCATTTT. Translation: CASSLRAGTYSNQPQHF.

This clone was counted a few times. This chain uses TRBV29-1 with TRBJ2-1; a weak D match, TRBD2 (5 bases). Between the trimmed V and J ends, which lost 3 bases and 3 bases, there was a span of 15 bases. Per germline, CDR1 SQVTM and CDR2 ANQGSEA. The CDR3 loop spans 15 amino acids. For the CDR3, the DNA is TGCAGCGTTGACCCCCCCGGGAAGGTCTACAATGAGCAGTTCTTC. Translating it yields CSVDPPGKVYNEQFF.

The chain employs TRBV5-1 and TRBJ1-3, with 8 bases fitting TRBD1. CDR1 is SGHRS, CDR2 YFSETQ, per germline. V gave up 4 bases and J gave up 9 bases; unmatched junction bases: 12. This CDR3 spans 15 amino acids. In DNA form, the CDR3 reads TGCGCCAGCAGCCTACGACAGGGGACCCAGGGCACCATATATTTT. Amino acids: CASSLRQGTQGTIYF. Full variable domain (rest looked up from reference TRBV5-1 and TRBJ1-3): KAGVTQTPRYLIKTRGQQVTLSCSPISGHRSVSWYQQTPGQGLQFLFEYFSETQRNKGNFPGRFSGRQFSNSRSEMNVSTLELGDSALYLCASSLRQGTQGTIYFGEGSWLTVV.

The rearrangement links TRBV11-3 to TRBJ1-4; D is uncertain. The CDR3 runs 13 residues. Germline-derived CDR1 and CDR2 are SGHNT and YENEEA. V dropped 5 bases and J dropped 8 bases, with 12 bases sitting between them. Here the CDR3 reads CASSDGPQEKLFF. In nucleotides, the CDR3 is TGTGCCAGCAGCGATGGGCCACAGGAAAAACTGTTTTTT.